This is a list of T cell receptor beta chains from one sample in a study of T cell responses to AZD1222 COVID-19 vaccine. Sequencing used immunoSEQ multiplex PCR; TCRdb keeps in-frame clones, though not all of them. The table lists roughly 170,000 clones, 94% of them singletons. The sample was peripheral blood, taken 28 days after the second AZD1222 dose. Receptor source: an adult who received the AZD1222 COVID-19 vaccine. The CDR3 runs from the conserved cysteine through the conserved F or W. Each record gives: J gene, D gene, V gene, clone size, CDR3 DNA, CDR3 protein. A D gene is named only where the DNA matches it firmly. Expanded clones are given a class, and other clones once, few, many or no size at all.

>TRBJ2-7|TRBD1|TRBV5-4|-
TGTGCCAGCAGCTCGCCGTCGGACAGGGGGTTGGAGCAGTACTTC
CASSSPSDRGLEQYF
>TRBJ2-7|TRBD1|TRBV28|-
TGTGCCACCGGAGGTTCGACAGGGGTAACCGAGCAGTACTTC
CATGGSTGVTEQYF
>TRBJ2-2|-|TRBV7-9|once
TGTGCCAGCAGCCCCAGGTTGGGGCTGGCTGTGGCGGAGCTGTTTTTT
CASSPRLGLAVAELFF
>TRBJ2-7|-|TRBV7-3|-
TGTGCCAGCAGCTTATCTCCAGGGACGCTCTACGAGCAGTACTTC
CASSLSPGTLYEQYF
>TRBJ1-5|-|TRBV27|-
TGTGCCAGCAGGGGGTTCGGGGAACAGCCCCAGCATTTT
CASRGFGEQPQHF
>TRBJ2-1|-|TRBV7-2|-
TGTGCCAGCAGCCCTGCCTCAGGGAGGCAGTACAATGAGCAGTTCTTC
CASSPASGRQYNEQFF
>TRBJ1-1|-|TRBV20-1|once
TGCAGTGCTAGTACACAGCTGAACACTGAAGCTTTCTTT
CSASTQLNTEAFF
>TRBJ2-2|TRBD1|TRBV10-3|once
TGTGCCATCAGTGCCCCGGGACAGGGAATTTCGGACACCGGGGAGCTGTTTTTT
CAISAPGQGISDTGELFF
>TRBJ2-1|TRBD2|TRBV4-3|-
TGCGCCAGCAGCCAAGTCGACTTAGCGGGGGGGCTAGTTTATGAGCAGTTCTTC
CASSQVDLAGGLVYEQFF
>TRBJ1-6|TRBD1|TRBV5-4|-
TGTGCCAGCAGGCCCCGGGACAGGGGAGAGAATTCACCCCTCCACTTT
CASRPRDRGENSPLHF
>TRBJ1-5|-|TRBV6-2/TRBV6-3|-
TGTGCCAGCAGTGTTTCAGGGGAGGCGGCATATAGCAATCAGCCCCAGCATTTT
CASSVSGEAAYSNQPQHF
>TRBJ2-1|-|TRBV2|-
TGTGCCAGCAGTGGCAATGAGCAGTTCTTC
CASSGNEQFF
>TRBJ1-2|-|TRBV28|-
TGCGCCAGCAGTTTGACCCGGGACCGCACTAACTATGGCTACACCTTC
CASSLTRDRTNYGYTF
>TRBJ1-5|-|TRBV28|-
TGTGCCAGCACAGGGGACAATAGCAATCAGCCCCAGCATTTT
CASTGDNSNQPQHF
>TRBJ1-3|-|TRBV6-6|-
TGTGCCACTTCGGGCCTTAGCTCTGGAAACACCATATATTTT
CATSGLSSGNTIYF
>TRBJ1-1|TRBD1|TRBV2|-
TGTGCCAGCAGAGGGACAGGGGGCCTGGGCACTGAAGCTTTCTTT
CASRGTGGLGTEAFF
>TRBJ1-2|TRBD1|TRBV14|-
TGTGCCAGCAGCCCCCGGACAGGAAGCATCTATGGCTACACCTTC
CASSPRTGSIYGYTF
>TRBJ1-6|TRBD1|TRBV4-1|once
TGCGCCAGCAGCCAAGATGACAGGGGGAATTCACCCCTCCACTTT
CASSQDDRGNSPLHF
>TRBJ2-7|-|TRBV7-9|-
TGTGCCAGTACCCCCGAACAGGGAGCCTACGAGCAGTACTTC
CASTPEQGAYEQYF
>TRBJ1-1|-|TRBV7-6|-
TGTGCCAGCAGCTTAGCGGGGATCAACACTGAAGCTTTCTTT
CASSLAGINTEAFF
>TRBJ1-2|TRBD1|TRBV20-1|-
TGCAGTGCTAGTGGAAGGGACAGGAGGTCCTCTAACTATGGCTACACCTTC
CSASGRDRRSSNYGYTF
>TRBJ1-5|TRBD1|TRBV29-1|-
TGCAGCGCGGGACAGAACAATCAGCCCCAGCATTTT
CSAGQNNQPQHF
>TRBJ1-2|-|TRBV30|-
TGTGCCTGGAGTGTATCGAGCCCTCGGGGCTACACCTTC
CAWSVSSPRGYTF
>TRBJ2-1|TRBD2|TRBV9|-
TGTGCCAGCAGCTCGGGACTATTCCCTGAGCAGTTCTTC
CASSSGLFPEQFF
>TRBJ2-5|-|TRBV20-1|-
TGCAGTGCTAGTTTTGGGGCCCAAGAGACCCAGTACTTC
CSASFGAQETQYF
>TRBJ1-2|-|TRBV2|-
TGTGCCAGCAGTGAAGGGCAGGGGACCTATGGCTACACCTTC
CASSEGQGTYGYTF
>TRBJ1-1|-|TRBV6-1|-
TGTGCCAGCAGTGACAGGGGAGACACTGAAGCTTTCTTT
CASSDRGDTEAFF
>TRBJ2-5|-|TRBV28|-
TGTGCCAGCAGTTTAAGGGGAAGGTCCGGGCGAGAGACCCAGTACTTC
CASSLRGRSGRETQYF
>TRBJ1-5|-|TRBV2|-
TGTGCCAGCATGGGCCGGATAGGCAATCAGCCCCAGCATTTT
CASMGRIGNQPQHF
>TRBJ2-1|TRBD2|TRBV28|-
TGTGCCAGCAGGCTAGCGGGAGAATCTGCCTACAATGAGCAGTTCTTC
CASRLAGESAYNEQFF
>TRBJ1-5|-|TRBV28|-
TGTGCCAGCAGTTTTTGGCAGGTCAGCAATCAGCCCCAGCATTTT
CASSFWQVSNQPQHF
>TRBJ1-3|-|TRBV30|-
TGTGCCTGGAGTGTATTAGTGGGAAACACCATATATTTT
CAWSVLVGNTIYF
>TRBJ1-2|-|TRBV5-4|-
TGTGCCAGCAGCTTCGTCGAGATGGGATATGGCTACACCTTC
CASSFVEMGYGYTF
>TRBJ2-1|-|TRBV20-1|-
TGCAGTGCTAGTATTTTCGGGGGAATACCCGACAATGAGCAGTTCTTC
CSASIFGGIPDNEQFF
>TRBJ2-1|TRBD2|TRBV11-3|few
TGTGCCAGCAGGAAACCGGGGGGGGTCAATGAGCAGTTCTTC
CASRKPGGVNEQFF
>TRBJ1-2|-|TRBV3-1/TRBV3-2|-
TGTGCCAGCAGCCAAGATGGGAGGGGAAATAACTATGGCTACACCTTC
CASSQDGRGNNYGYTF
>TRBJ2-1|TRBD1|TRBV3-1/TRBV3-2|-
TGTGCCAGCAGCCAGGGCAGGGGGATTGTTAATGAGCAGTTCTTC
CASSQGRGIVNEQFF
>TRBJ2-5|TRBD2|TRBV7-8|-
TGTGCCAGCAACGGAATAGCGGGACGGGGTGCTGAGACCCAGTACTTC
CASNGIAGRGAETQYF
>TRBJ1-2|TRBD1|TRBV6-5|-
TGTGCCAGCAGCTTACAGACAGGGGGGAAATATGGCTACACCTTC
CASSLQTGGKYGYTF
>TRBJ1-1|-|TRBV5-4|-
TGTGCCAGCAGCCTCCGGACTGAAGCTTTCTTT
CASSLRTEAFF
>TRBJ1-3|-|TRBV6-1|-
TGTGCCAGCAGTGAAGCAACGACAGGTGGAAACACCATATATTTT
CASSEATTGGNTIYF
>TRBJ1-1|-|TRBV18|-
TGTGCCAGCTCACCGTCGGGGATCACTGAAGCTTTCTTT
CASSPSGITEAFF
>TRBJ1-1|-|TRBV9|once
TGTGCCAGCAGCCCACGGGGAGGGATTAACACTGAAGCTTTCTTT
CASSPRGGINTEAFF